This T cell receptor (beta chain) came from a study of graft-versus-host responses after intestinal transplantation. This clone turned up a few times. V lost 4 bases and J 5 bases, leaving 9 bases between the germline ends. This CDR3 has 12 residues. Germline V gives CDR1 SGHNT, CDR2 YENEEA. The plating included around 200,000 irradiated, violet-dye-labeled stimulator cells together with around 200,000 CFSE-labeled responder cells. The data were produced by immunoSEQ multiplex PCR, yet TCRdb's version contains in-frame clones alone and is incomplete. The table has approximately 10,000 clones, 27% seen once.

The V call is TRBV11-3, the J call TRBJ2-7; D may be TRBD1 (6 bases). Here the sequenced sample was alloreactive CD8+ T cells from a mixed lymphocyte reaction culture, taken before transplantation. Subset indicated: CFSE-low proliferating T cells sorted from roughly 6-day pre-transplant mixed lymphocyte reaction (GvH or HvG direction). This sequence was found in a human patient who was an organ donor for intestinal transplantation. In DNA form, the CDR3 reads TGTGCCAGCAGCTACACAGGGAACGAGCAGTACTTC. Translation: CASSYTGNEQYF. The whole variable domain, filled in from reference TRBV11-3 and TRBJ2-7, reads EAGVVQSPRYKIIEKKQPVAFWCNPISGHNTLYWYLQNLGQGPELLIRYENEEAVDDSQLPKDRFSAERLKGVDSTLKIQPAELGDSAVYLCASSYTGNEQYFGPGTRLTVT.